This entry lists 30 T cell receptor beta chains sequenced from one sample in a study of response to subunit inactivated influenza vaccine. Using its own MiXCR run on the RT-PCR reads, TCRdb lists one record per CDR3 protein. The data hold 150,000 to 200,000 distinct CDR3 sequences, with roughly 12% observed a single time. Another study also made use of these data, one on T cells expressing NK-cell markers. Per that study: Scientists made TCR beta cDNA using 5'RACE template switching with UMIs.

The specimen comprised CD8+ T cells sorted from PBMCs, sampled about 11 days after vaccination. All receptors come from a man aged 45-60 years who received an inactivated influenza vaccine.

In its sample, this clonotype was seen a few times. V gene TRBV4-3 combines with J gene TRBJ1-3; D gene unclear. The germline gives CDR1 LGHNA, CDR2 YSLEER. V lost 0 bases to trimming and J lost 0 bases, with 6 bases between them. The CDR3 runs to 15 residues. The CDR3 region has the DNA TGCGCCAGCAGCCAAGACGAAAGCTCTGGAAACACCATATATTTT. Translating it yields CASSQDESSGNTIYF.

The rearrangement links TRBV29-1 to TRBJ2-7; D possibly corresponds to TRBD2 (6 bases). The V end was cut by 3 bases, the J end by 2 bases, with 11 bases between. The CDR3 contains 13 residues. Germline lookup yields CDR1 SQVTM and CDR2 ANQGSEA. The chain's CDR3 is CSVESSVTYEQYF. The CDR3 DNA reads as TGCAGCGTTGAGTCTAGCGTTACCTACGAGCAGTACTTC.

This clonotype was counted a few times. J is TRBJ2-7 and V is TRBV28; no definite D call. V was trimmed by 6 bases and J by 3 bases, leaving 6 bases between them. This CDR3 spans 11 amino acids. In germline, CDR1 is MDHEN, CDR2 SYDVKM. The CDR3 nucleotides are TGTGCCAGCAGCACAGACTACGAGCAGTACTTC. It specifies CASSTDYEQYF.

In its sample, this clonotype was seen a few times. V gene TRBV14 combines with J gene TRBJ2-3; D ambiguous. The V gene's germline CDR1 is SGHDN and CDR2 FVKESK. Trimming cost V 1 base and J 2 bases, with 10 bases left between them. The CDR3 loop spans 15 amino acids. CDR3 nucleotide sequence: TGTGCCAGCAGCCAAGGGTCACTAATCACAGATACGCAGTATTTT. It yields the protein CASSQGSLITDTQYF.

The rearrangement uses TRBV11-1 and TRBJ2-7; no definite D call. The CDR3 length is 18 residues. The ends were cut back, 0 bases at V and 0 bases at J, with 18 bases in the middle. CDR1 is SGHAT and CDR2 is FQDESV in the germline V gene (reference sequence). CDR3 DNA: TGTGCCAGCAGCTTAGCGAAGAACAGCCTCATAAACTCCTACGAGCAGTACTTC. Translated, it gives CASSLAKNSLINSYEQYF.

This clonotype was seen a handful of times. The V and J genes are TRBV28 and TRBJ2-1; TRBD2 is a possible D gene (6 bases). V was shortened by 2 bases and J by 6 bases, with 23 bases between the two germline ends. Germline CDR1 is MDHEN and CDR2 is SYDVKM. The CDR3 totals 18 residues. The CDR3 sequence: CASSLDEERASVLNEQFF. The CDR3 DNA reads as TGTGCCAGCAGTTTAGATGAGGAGCGGGCTAGCGTCCTCAATGAGCAGTTCTTC.

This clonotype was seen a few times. CDR3 in amino acids: CASSHDKGQPSSYEQYF. As DNA, the CDR3 is TGTGCCAGCAGCCATGACAAGGGACAGCCGAGCTCCTACGAGCAGTACTTC. This rearrangement joins TRBV4-2 to TRBJ2-7; 7 bases map to TRBD1. The CDR3 extends over 17 amino acids. Trimming removed 3 bases from V and 0 bases from J; junction bases left unmatched: 11. From germline, CDR1 is LGHNA and CDR2 YNFKEQ.

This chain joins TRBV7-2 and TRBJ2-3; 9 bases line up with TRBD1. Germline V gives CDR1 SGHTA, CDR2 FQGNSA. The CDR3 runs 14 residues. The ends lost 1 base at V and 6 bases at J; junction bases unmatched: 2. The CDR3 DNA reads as TGTGCCAGCAGCTTAGGGACAGGGGCCGATACGCAGTATTTT. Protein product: CASSLGTGADTQYF.

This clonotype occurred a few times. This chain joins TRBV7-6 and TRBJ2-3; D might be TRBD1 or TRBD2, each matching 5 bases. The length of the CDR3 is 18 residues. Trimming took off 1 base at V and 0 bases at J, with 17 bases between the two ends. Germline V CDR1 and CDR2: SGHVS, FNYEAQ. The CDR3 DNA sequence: TGTGCCAGCAGCTTAGTGGCCCGCTCCGGGGCCAGCACAGATACGCAGTATTTT. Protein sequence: CASSLVARSGASTDTQYF.

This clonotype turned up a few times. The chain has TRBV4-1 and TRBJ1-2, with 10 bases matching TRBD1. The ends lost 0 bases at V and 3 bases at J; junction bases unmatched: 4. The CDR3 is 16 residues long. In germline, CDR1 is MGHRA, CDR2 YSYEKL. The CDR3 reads CASSQDGTGAYYGYTF. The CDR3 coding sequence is TGCGCCAGCAGCCAAGATGGGACAGGGGCCTACTATGGCTACACCTTC.

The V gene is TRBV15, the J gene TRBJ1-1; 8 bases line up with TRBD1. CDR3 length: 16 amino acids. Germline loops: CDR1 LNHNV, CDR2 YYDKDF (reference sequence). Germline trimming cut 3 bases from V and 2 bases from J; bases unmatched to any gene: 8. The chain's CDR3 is CATSSTDRGTNTEAFF. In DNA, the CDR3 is TGTGCCACCAGCAGTACCGACAGGGGTACAAACACTGAAGCTTTCTTT.

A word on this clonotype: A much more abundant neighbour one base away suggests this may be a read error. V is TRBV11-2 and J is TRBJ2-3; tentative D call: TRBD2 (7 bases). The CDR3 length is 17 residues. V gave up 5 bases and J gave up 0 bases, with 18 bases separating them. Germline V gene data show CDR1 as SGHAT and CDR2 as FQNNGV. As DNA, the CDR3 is TGTGCCAGCAGCCAGGAGACGGGGGGCGGGAGCACAGATACGCAGTATTTT. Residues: CASSQETGGGSTDTQYF.

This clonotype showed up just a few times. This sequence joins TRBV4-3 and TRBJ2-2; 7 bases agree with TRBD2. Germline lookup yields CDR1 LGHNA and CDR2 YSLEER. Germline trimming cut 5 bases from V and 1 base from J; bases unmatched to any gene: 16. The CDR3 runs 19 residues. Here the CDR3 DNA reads TGCGCCAGCAGCAGCCAAACGGGGAGCGGGGCCCTGAACACCGGGGAGCTGTTTTTT. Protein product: CASSSQTGSGALNTGELFF.

CDR3 protein: CSVGPGPGGEQFF. The CDR3 nucleotides read TGCAGCGTTGGTCCAGGGCCGGGGGGTGAGCAGTTCTTC. This sequence joins TRBV29-1 and TRBJ2-1, with 7 nucleotides matching TRBD2. Per the germline V gene, CDR1 is SQVTM and CDR2 is ANQGSEA. The CDR3 covers 13 residues. V lost 4 bases and J lost 9; bases outside the gene matches: 9.

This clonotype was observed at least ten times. The CDR3 protein is CASSSDWGTDTQYF. Written as DNA, the CDR3 is TGTGCCAGCAGTTCTGACTGGGGAACAGATACGCAGTATTTT. This chain uses TRBV12-3 or TRBV12-4 with TRBJ2-3; D gene unclear. With 4 bases removed from V and 3 bases from J, the gap between germline ends came to 11 bases. The CDR3 extends over 14 amino acids.

The CDR3 region is CASSRGREDYNEQFF. CDR3 DNA sequence: TGTGCCAGCAGCAGAGGGCGGGAGGATTACAATGAGCAGTTCTTC. This chain links TRBV7-9 with TRBJ2-1; 8 nucleotides agree with TRBD2. The V segment lost 5 bases and the J segment 4 bases; nucleotides outside the gene matches: 7. This CDR3 region has 15 residues. Germline V gives CDR1 SEHNR, CDR2 FQNEAQ (reference sequence).

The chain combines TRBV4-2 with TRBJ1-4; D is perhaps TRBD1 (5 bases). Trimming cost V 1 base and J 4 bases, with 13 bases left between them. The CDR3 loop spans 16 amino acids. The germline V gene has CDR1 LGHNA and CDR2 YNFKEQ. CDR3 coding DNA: TGTGCCAGCAGCCAAGCGAGTGGACATATTAATGAAAAACTGTTTTTT. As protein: CASSQASGHINEKLFF.

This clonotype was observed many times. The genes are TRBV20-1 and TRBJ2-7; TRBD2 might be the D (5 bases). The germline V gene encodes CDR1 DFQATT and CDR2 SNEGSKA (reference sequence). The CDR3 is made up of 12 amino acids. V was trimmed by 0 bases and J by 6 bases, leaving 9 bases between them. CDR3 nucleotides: TGCAGTGCTAGAGACCCTGAGGGCGAGCAGTACTTC. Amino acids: CSARDPEGEQYF.

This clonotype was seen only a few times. The CDR3 sequence: CASNGQGVYNEQFF. The DNA of the CDR3 is TGTGCCAGCAATGGACAGGGGGTATACAATGAGCAGTTCTTC. The chain links TRBV6-2 or TRBV6-3 to TRBJ2-1; 10 positions match TRBD1. The trim removed 7 bases at V and 4 bases at J, leaving 4 bases unmatched. Germline V gives CDR1 MNHEY, CDR2 SVGEGT. This CDR3 is 14 amino acids long.

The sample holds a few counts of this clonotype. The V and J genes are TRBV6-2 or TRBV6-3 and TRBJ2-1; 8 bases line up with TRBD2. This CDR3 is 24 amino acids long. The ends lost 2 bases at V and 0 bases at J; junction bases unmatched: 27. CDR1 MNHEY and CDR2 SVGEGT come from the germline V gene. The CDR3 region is CASSYNIGLGILAGRQSSYNEQFF. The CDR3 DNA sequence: TGTGCCAGCAGTTACAACATCGGGCTTGGCATCCTAGCGGGCCGACAGAGCTCCTACAATGAGCAGTTCTTC.

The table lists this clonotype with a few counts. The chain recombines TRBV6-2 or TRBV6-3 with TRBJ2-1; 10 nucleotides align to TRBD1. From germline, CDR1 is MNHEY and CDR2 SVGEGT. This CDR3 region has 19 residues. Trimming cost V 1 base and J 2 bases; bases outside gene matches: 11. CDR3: CASSYWARGTGVPYNEQFF. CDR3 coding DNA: TGTGCCAGCAGTTACTGGGCCAGGGGGACAGGGGTGCCCTACAATGAGCAGTTCTTC.

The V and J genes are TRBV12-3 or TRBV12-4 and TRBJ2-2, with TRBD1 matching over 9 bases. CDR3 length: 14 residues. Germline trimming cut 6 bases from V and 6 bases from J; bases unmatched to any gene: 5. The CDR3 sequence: CASRSTGGPGELFF. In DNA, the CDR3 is TGTGCCAGCAGATCGACAGGGGGGCCCGGGGAGCTGTTTTTT.

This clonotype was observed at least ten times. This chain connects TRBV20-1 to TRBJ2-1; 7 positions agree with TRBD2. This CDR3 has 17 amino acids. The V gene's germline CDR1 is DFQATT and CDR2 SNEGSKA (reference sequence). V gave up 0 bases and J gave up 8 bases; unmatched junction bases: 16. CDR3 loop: CSARDRRETFLLDEQFF. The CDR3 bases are TGCAGTGCTAGAGATCGGCGGGAGACGTTTCTGCTCGATGAGCAGTTCTTC.

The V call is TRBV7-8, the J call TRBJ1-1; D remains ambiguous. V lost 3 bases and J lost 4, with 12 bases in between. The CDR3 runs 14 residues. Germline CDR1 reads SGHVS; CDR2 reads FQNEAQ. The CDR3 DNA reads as TGTGCCAGCAGCTTTAGAGTGGGAGGCACTGAAGCTTTCTTT. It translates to CASSFRVGGTEAFF.

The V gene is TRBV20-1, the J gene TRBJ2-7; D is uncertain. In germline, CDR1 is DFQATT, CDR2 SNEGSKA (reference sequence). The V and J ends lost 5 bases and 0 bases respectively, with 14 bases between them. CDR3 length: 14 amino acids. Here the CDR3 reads CSAPGRRASYEQYF. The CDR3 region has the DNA TGCAGTGCTCCCGGCAGACGGGCCTCCTACGAGCAGTACTTC.

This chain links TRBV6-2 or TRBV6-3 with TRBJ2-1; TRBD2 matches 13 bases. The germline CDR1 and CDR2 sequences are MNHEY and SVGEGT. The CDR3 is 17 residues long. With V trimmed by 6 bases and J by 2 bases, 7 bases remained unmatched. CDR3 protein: CASRVPGLAGPYNEQFF. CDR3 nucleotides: TGTGCCAGCAGGGTCCCGGGACTAGCGGGACCCTACAATGAGCAGTTCTTC.

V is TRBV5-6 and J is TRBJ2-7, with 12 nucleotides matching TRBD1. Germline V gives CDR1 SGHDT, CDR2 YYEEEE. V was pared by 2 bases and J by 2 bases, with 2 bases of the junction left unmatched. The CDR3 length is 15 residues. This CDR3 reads CASSFGTGGPYEQYF. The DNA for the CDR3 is TGTGCCAGCAGCTTCGGGACAGGGGGCCCCTACGAGCAGTACTTC.

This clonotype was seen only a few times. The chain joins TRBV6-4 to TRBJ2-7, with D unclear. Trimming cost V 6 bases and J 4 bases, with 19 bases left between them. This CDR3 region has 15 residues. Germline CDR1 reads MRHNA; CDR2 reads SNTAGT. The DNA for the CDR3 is TGTGCCAGCAGCGCCTACATGAATTGTACATACGAGCAGTACTTC. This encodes CASSAYMNCTYEQYF.

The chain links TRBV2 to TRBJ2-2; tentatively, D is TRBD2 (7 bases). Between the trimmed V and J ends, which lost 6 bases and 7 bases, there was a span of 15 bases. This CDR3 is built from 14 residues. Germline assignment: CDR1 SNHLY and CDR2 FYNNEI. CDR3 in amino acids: CASSAGAWGGELFF. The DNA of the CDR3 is TGTGCCAGCAGCGCGGGGGCATGGGGCGGGGAGCTGTTTTTT. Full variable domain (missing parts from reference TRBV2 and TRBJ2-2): EPEVTQTPSHQVTQMGQEVILRCVPISNHLYFYWYRQILGQKVEFLVSFYNNEISEKSEIFDDQFSVERPDGSNFTLKIRSTKLEDSAMYFCASSAGAWGGELFFGEGSRLTVL.

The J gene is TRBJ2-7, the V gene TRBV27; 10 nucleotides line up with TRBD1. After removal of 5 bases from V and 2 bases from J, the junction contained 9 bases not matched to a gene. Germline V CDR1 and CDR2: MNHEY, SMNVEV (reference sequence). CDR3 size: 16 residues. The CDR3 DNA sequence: TGTGCCAGCAGTCTCCTTCCGGGACAGGGGACCTACGAGCAGTACTTC. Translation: CASSLLPGQGTYEQYF.